One and the same sample provided the 22 T cell receptor beta chains below, sequenced in a study of T cells in Graves' hyperthyroidism and ophthalmopathy. Amplified TCR beta CDR3 regions derived from RNA transcripts. HTBI primers were used for first-round RT-PCR of the TCR CDR3. TCRdb re-derived calls from the multiplex PCR reads in MiXCR, one entry per CDR3 protein. The table lists fewer than 800,000 distinct CDR3 sequences, about a sixth of them singletons. Sample: blood. The source is a man between 18 and 35 years old with Graves' hyperthyroidism.

This clonotype was seen only a few times. The rearrangement links TRBV5-4 to TRBJ2-7; 7 bases match TRBD2. Germline loops: CDR1 SGHNT, CDR2 YYREEE (reference sequence). Unmatched junction bases numbered 14, after V lost 4 bases and J lost 4 bases. This CDR3 is 16 amino acids long. CDR3 nucleotides: TGTGCCAGCAGCCCCGACGCGGTTAGCGGGCCTTACGAGCAGTACTTC. This sequence encodes CASSPDAVSGPYEQYF.

This clonotype has a count of ten or more. The rearrangement links TRBV7-8 to TRBJ2-3, with 12 bases lining up with TRBD2. Losses at the gene ends were 2 bases for V and 4 bases for J; bases not matched to a gene: 13. The CDR3 sequence is 19 residues long. The V gene's germline CDR1 is SGHVS and CDR2 FQNEAQ. The CDR3 bases are TGTGCCAGCAGCTTACCTCAGAGACTAGCGGGAGATAACGCAGATACGCAGTATTTT. Protein sequence: CASSLPQRLAGDNADTQYF.

The V call is TRBV20-1, the J call TRBJ2-1; 7 bases are shared with TRBD2. With 0 bases clipped from V and 15 bases from J, the junction kept 8 bases outside the gene matches. The CDR3 spans 12 residues. Per germline, CDR1 DFQATT and CDR2 SNEGSKA (reference sequence). CDR3 protein: CSARDTTSLWFF. Here the CDR3 DNA reads TGCAGTGCTAGAGATACGACTAGCTTATGGTTCTTC.

This clonotype was recorded at least ten times. This chain connects TRBV7-2 to TRBJ2-1; tentatively, D is TRBD1 (7 bases). V was pared by 5 bases and J by 9 bases, with 17 bases between. The CDR3 has 14 residues. Germline V gene sequence: CDR1 SGHTA, CDR2 FQGNSA. Here the CDR3 reads CASSPLGGGSEQFF. The DNA for the CDR3 is TGTGCCAGCAGCCCTCTCGGAGGGGGCAGTGAGCAGTTCTTC.

This clonotype was detected a few times. This sequence joins TRBV29-1 and TRBJ2-1; no clear D gene. This CDR3 has 14 residues. V lost 7 bases, J lost 1 base, and 14 bases lay in between. CDR1 is SQVTM and CDR2 is ANQGSEA in the germline V gene. CDR3 protein: CSAGRTPSYNEQFF. The CDR3 nucleotides are TGCAGCGCCGGCCGTACCCCTTCCTACAATGAGCAGTTCTTC.

This clonotype was observed at least ten times. The J gene is TRBJ2-5, the V gene TRBV28; D gene unclear. CDR1 is MDHEN and CDR2 is SYDVKM in the germline V gene. The V gene lost 5 bases and the J gene lost 5 bases, with 21 bases spanning the gap. The CDR3 spans 16 residues. The CDR3 nucleotides are TGTGCCAGCAGTCAACCCCCGGGTTCTCGAACGGAGACCCAGTACTTC. As protein: CASSQPPGSRTETQYF.

The V gene is TRBV9, the J gene TRBJ2-1; TRBD1 matches at 7 bases. CDR3 length equals 16 residues. The germline V gene has CDR1 SGDLS and CDR2 YYNGEE. Unmatched junction bases numbered 11, after V lost 0 bases and J lost 8 bases. The CDR3 bases are TGTGCCAGCAGCGTAGTCGGGGCCTCCACAGGGGATGAGCAGTTCTTC. This sequence encodes CASSVVGASTGDEQFF.

This chain joins TRBV7-6 and TRBJ2-5; TRBD1 might be the D (6 bases). V was cut by 3 bases and J by 4 bases, with 15 bases left in between. Germline-derived CDR1 and CDR2 are SGHVS and FNYEAQ. The CDR3 extends over 15 amino acids. Here the CDR3 reads CASSFLRQAPETQYF. In nucleotides, the CDR3 is TGTGCCAGCAGCTTCCTCAGACAGGCCCCAGAGACCCAGTACTTC.

This clonotype appeared a few times. The chain carries TRBV6-4 and TRBJ2-5, with a tentative D call TRBD2 (5 bases). CDR1 and CDR2 from the germline V gene are MRHNA and SNTAGT. Trimming cost V 0 bases and J 6 bases, with 14 bases left between them. This CDR3 has 15 residues. CDR3 loop: CASSDSTDDGKTQYF. DNA for the CDR3: TGTGCCAGCAGTGACTCTACAGACGACGGGAAGACCCAGTACTTC.

This clonotype appeared a few times. The CDR3 bases are TGCAGCGTTGAAGAGCGATACGAGCAGTACTTC. Translated: CSVEERYEQYF. The chain uses TRBV29-1 and TRBJ2-7; D is unresolved. The germline V and J ends were trimmed by 0 bases and 4 bases, with 4 bases remaining between them. The length of the CDR3 is 11 residues. Germline CDR1 reads SQVTM; CDR2 reads ANQGSEA.

This sequence joins TRBV6-2 or TRBV6-3 and TRBJ2-5; the match to TRBD2 covers 10 bases. The length of the CDR3 is 16 residues. Germline CDR1 MNHEY, CDR2 SVGEGT. V lost 5 bases and J lost 5; bases outside the gene matches: 11. The CDR3 loop reads CASSDPTAGGPETQYF. As DNA, the CDR3 is TGTGCCAGCAGTGACCCTACAGCGGGAGGGCCGGAGACCCAGTACTTC.

This clonotype was recorded at least ten times. V is TRBV2 and J is TRBJ2-3, with TRBD1 matching over 7 bases. CDR3 length: 13 residues. The trim removed 7 bases at V and 8 bases at J, leaving 9 bases unmatched. Per germline, CDR1 SNHLY and CDR2 FYNNEI. The CDR3 is CASKGAPWGTQYF. The CDR3 coding sequence is TGTGCCAGCAAGGGGGCCCCCTGGGGTACGCAGTATTTT.

The rearrangement uses TRBV9 and TRBJ2-5; D is possibly TRBD1 (7 bases). V was trimmed by 2 bases and J by 1 base, leaving 12 bases between them. This CDR3 spans 15 amino acids. Germline CDR1 and CDR2: SGDLS and YYNGEE. The DNA for the CDR3 is TGTGCCAGCAGCGTGGAGGGGGCGCTCCAAGAGACCCAGTACTTC. Its protein product is CASSVEGALQETQYF.

This clonotype was counted only a few times. J is TRBJ1-4 and V is TRBV28; D perhaps matches TRBD1 (5 bases). Germline values: CDR1 MDHEN, CDR2 SYDVKM. This CDR3 is built from 14 residues. Trimming took off 6 bases at V and 4 bases at J, with 12 bases between the two ends. The CDR3 DNA reads as TGTGCCAGCAGCCCAGGGACCGATAATGAAAAACTGTTTTTT. Translating it yields CASSPGTDNEKLFF.

This clonotype showed up many times. The V and J genes are TRBV18 and TRBJ2-5; D gene uncertain. The CDR3 runs to 15 residues. Germline values: CDR1 KGHSH, CDR2 LQKENI. Deletions cut 5 bases from V and 2 bases from J, with 15 bases between. The CDR3 nucleotides read TGTGCCAGCTCAAGCACGCAGATGATTCAAGAGACCCAGTACTTC. Encoded protein: CASSSTQMIQETQYF.

This clonotype has a count of ten or more. J is TRBJ2-7 and V is TRBV7-2; D remains ambiguous. CDR1 and CDR2 from the germline V gene are SGHTA and FQGNSA. The CDR3 loop spans 14 amino acids. V was pared by 3 bases and J by 2 bases, with 11 bases between. The CDR3 DNA reads TGTGCCAGCAGCTTCGCAGGAGTCACCTACGAGCAGTACTTC. This sequence encodes CASSFAGVTYEQYF.

This clonotype has a count of ten or more. The chain employs TRBV28 and TRBJ2-2; 7 positions match TRBD2. The CDR3 extends over 14 amino acids. Germline CDR1 and CDR2: MDHEN and SYDVKM. The junction had 2 bases not matched to a gene; V was cut back by 6 bases and J by 1 base. The CDR3 DNA is TGTGCCAGCAGCTTAGCGGGGAACACCGGGGAGCTGTTTTTT. Its translation is CASSLAGNTGELFF. The variable domain in full, completed from reference TRBV28 and TRBJ2-2, reads DVKVTQSSRYLVKRTGEKVFLECVQDMDHENMFWYRQDPGLGLRLIYFSYDVKMKEKGDIPEGYSVSREKKERFSLILESASTNQTSMYLCASSLAGNTGELFFGEGSRLTVL.

This clonotype showed up many times. The chain employs TRBV20-1 and TRBJ2-1, with a possible D match to TRBD1 (6 bases). The CDR3 extends over 17 amino acids. Trimming shortened V by 0 bases and J by 5 bases, and 20 bases separated the two germline ends. Germline V gives CDR1 DFQATT, CDR2 SNEGSKA (reference sequence). The CDR3 here is CSARDLSPKGGHNEQFF. CDR3 nucleotide sequence: TGCAGTGCTAGAGATCTCTCGCCCAAAGGGGGACACAATGAGCAGTTCTTC.

The J gene is TRBJ1-1, the V gene TRBV30; D not resolved. CDR3 length: 13 residues. Deletions cut 3 bases from V and 11 bases from J, with 19 bases between. Germline CDR1 reads GTSNPN; CDR2 reads SVGIG (reference sequence). CDR3 DNA sequence: TGTGCCTGGAGCGAATCGGTGACACTGAAGGCTTTCTTT. This translates into CAWSESVTLKAFF.

This clonotype showed up many times. The chain combines TRBV7-2 with TRBJ2-7; TRBD1 agrees at 9 bases. Germline V gives CDR1 SGHTA, CDR2 FQGNSA. Germline trimming cut 4 bases from V and 7 bases from J; bases unmatched to any gene: 8. CDR3 size: 14 residues. CDR3 sequence reads: CASSSQKQGAEQYF. The CDR3 DNA is TGTGCCAGCAGCTCACAAAAACAGGGGGCGGAGCAGTACTTC. Using reference TRBV7-2 and TRBJ2-7 for the parts outside the CDR3, the full variable domain is GAGVSQSPSNKVTEKGKDVELRCDPISGHTALYWYRQSLGQGLEFLIYFQGNSAPDKSGLPSDRFSAERTGGSVSTLTIQRTQQEDSAVYLCASSSQKQGAEQYFGPGTRLTVT.

This chain connects TRBV20-1 to TRBJ2-3; the D gene is possibly TRBD2 (7 bases). The V and J ends lost 5 bases and 10 bases respectively, with 22 bases between them. CDR1 DFQATT and CDR2 SNEGSKA come from the germline V gene (reference sequence). The CDR3 has 14 residues. The CDR3 DNA reads as TGCAGTGCTGACGGACTAGTGGGACCAGGGGCGCAGTATTTT. This encodes CSADGLVGPGAQYF.

The rearrangement joins TRBV29-1 to TRBJ2-1, with D perhaps TRBD2 (6 bases). Deletions cut 3 bases from V and 5 bases from J, with 11 bases between. The germline V gene encodes CDR1 SQVTM and CDR2 ANQGSEA. The CDR3 has 13 residues. The CDR3 loop is CSVEPLANNEQFF. The CDR3 DNA is TGCAGCGTTGAGCCTCTAGCGAACAATGAGCAGTTCTTC.